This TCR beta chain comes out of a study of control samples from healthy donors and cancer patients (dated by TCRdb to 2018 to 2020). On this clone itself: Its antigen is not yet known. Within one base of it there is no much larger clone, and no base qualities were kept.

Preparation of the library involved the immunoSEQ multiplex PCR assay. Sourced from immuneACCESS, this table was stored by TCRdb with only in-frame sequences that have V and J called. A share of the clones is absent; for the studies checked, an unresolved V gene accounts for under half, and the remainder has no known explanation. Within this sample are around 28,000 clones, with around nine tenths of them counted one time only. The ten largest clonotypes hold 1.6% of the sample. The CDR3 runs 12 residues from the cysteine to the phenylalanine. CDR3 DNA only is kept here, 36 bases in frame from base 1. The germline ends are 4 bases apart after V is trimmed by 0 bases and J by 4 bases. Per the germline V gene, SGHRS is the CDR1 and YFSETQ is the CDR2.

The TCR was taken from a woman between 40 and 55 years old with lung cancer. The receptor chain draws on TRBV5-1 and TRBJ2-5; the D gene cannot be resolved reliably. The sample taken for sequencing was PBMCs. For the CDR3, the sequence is CASSLGIETQYF. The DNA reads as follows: TGCGCCAGCAGCTTGGGTATAGAGACCCAGTACTTC.